Described below is a single T cell receptor (beta chain) sequence and its context. Its antigen is currently unknown. The data originate from a study of chemoradiotherapy in HPV16-positive cancers. Repertoires were sampled repeatedly during chemoradiotherapy. This CDR3 is built from 13 residues. Per the germline V gene, CDR1 is MGHRA and CDR2 is YSYEKL. Trimming removed 1 base at V and 5 bases at J, with 6 bases between. Study-wide findings and caveats: During treatment, candidate HPV-specific clones and E7-related motifs expanded in tumor. HPV-responsive T-cell expansion during chemoradiotherapy was linked to improved recurrence-free survival in HPV16-positive patients.

Sequencing was performed with immunoSEQ multiplex PCR; in TCRdb, only in-frame clones are kept and a portion is missing. The sample contains 13,000 or so clones, less than 70% of which appear only once. The sample here was taken from a patient who underwent chemoradiotherapy. The TCR originated in a human donor with HPV-associated anogenital cancer. The rearrangement joins TRBV4-1 to TRBJ2-1; D is unclear. DNA of the CDR3: TGCGCCAGCAGCCAAGTCAGTCACAATGAGCAGTTCTTC. Its protein is CASSQVSHNEQFF.